This TCR beta chain came from a study of blood T cell repertoires in COVID-19. The CDR3 has 15 residues. Per the germline V gene, CDR1 is LNHDA and CDR2 is SQIVND (reference sequence). J lost 6 bases, V lost 5 bases, and 9 bases had no gene match. Sequenced by immunoSEQ multiplex PCR; TCRdb stores in-frame clones only, minus some. This table holds roughly 250,000 clones, roughly 84% found once. Sequencing was performed on peripheral blood. The clonotype was recovered from a woman in her thirties or forties who had recovered from COVID-19. The chain is built from TRBV19 and TRBJ1-5; 8 nucleotides align to TRBD1. The CDR3 region has the DNA TGTGCCAGTAGTGTCACGACGACAGGGGTTCAGCCCCAGCATTTT. Protein product: CASSVTTTGVQPQHF.